Presented here are 21 T cell receptor beta chains from one specimen sequenced in a study of cytomegalovirus exposure and HLA in healthy donors. The primer mix had 60 Vbeta and 13 Jbeta primers. Clones were sequenced by immunoSEQ multiplex PCR, and TCRdb holds only the in-frame ones, with some missing. This table holds under 200,000 clones, 80% to 85% found once. The sequenced sample was PBMCs. These receptors all come from a boy younger than 18 in good health and CMV-seronegative.

This clone was detected once. This chain uses TRBV4-1 with TRBJ2-3; perhaps TRBD1 as D (6 bases). The CDR3 contains 13 residues. Deletions cut 8 bases from V and 3 bases from J, with 12 bases between. Germline lookup yields CDR1 MGHRA and CDR2 YSYEKL. The CDR3 DNA reads as TGCGCCAGCGTTGGGACAACGACAGATACGCAGTATTTT. Protein product: CASVGTTTDTQYF.

This chain uses TRBV30 with TRBJ2-3, with TRBD2 matching over 7 bases. V lost 5 bases to trimming and J lost 3 bases; unmatched junction nucleotides: 5. Germline loops: CDR1 GTSNPN, CDR2 SVGIG (reference sequence). CDR3 length: 13 residues. The CDR3 loop reads CAWAGGSTDTQYF. CDR3 coding DNA: TGTGCCTGGGCCGGGGGGAGTACAGATACGCAGTATTTT.

The rearrangement links TRBV4-1 to TRBJ1-2, with D maybe TRBD1 (5 bases). V was clipped by 4 bases and J by 3 bases, with 12 bases between them. Germline V gives CDR1 MGHRA, CDR2 YSYEKL. The CDR3 covers 14 residues. This CDR3 reads CASSRTRDYYGYTF. CDR3 in DNA: TGCGCCAGCAGCCGGACCAGGGACTACTATGGCTACACCTTC.

This chain uses TRBV5-4 with TRBJ2-3; a possible D gene is TRBD2 (6 bases). The CDR3 is made up of 14 amino acids. From germline, CDR1 is SGHNT and CDR2 YYREEE (reference sequence). Deletions cut 5 bases from V and 6 bases from J, with 16 bases between. CDR3 sequence reads: CASRTRGVRDTQYF. In DNA, the CDR3 is TGTGCCAGCAGAACCCGCGGGGTACGGGATACGCAGTATTTT. Complete variable domain (other parts from reference TRBV5-4 and TRBJ2-3): ETGVTQSPTHLIKTRGQQVTLRCSSQSGHNTVSWYQQALGQGPQFIFQYYREEENGRGNFPPRFSGLQFPNYSSELNVNALELDDSALYLCASRTRGVRDTQYFGPGTRLTVL.

The genes are TRBV11-2 and TRBJ1-2, with D possibly being TRBD1 (6 bases). CDR1 SGHAT and CDR2 FQNNGV come from the germline V gene. V lost 7 bases and J 5 bases, leaving 11 bases between the germline ends. The CDR3 spans 12 residues. For the CDR3, the DNA is TGTGCCAGCAAGATTGGACAGTATGGCTACACCTTC. Protein product: CASKIGQYGYTF.

The chain links TRBV13 to TRBJ2-7; maybe TRBD1 (6 bases). This CDR3 has 14 residues. From germline, CDR1 is PRHDT and CDR2 FYEKMQ (reference sequence). V gave up 5 bases and J gave up 5 bases, with 16 bases separating them. Here the CDR3 reads CASSPNLGAHEQYF. Here the CDR3 DNA reads TGTGCCAGCAGCCCTAACCTGGGGGCCCACGAGCAGTACTTC.

The CDR3 is CASSRQGALSYEQYF. Here the CDR3 DNA reads TGTGCCAGCAGCCGACAGGGGGCATTGTCCTACGAGCAGTACTTC. This sequence joins TRBV7-9 and TRBJ2-7; 10 nucleotides align to TRBD1. The CDR3 is 15 residues long. The J segment lost 1 base and the V segment lost 5 bases, leaving 5 bases of the junction unmatched. Looked up from germline, CDR1 is SEHNR and CDR2 is FQNEAQ (reference sequence).

This clone was seen only once. V and J are TRBV7-2 and TRBJ1-4, with a tentative D call TRBD1 (6 bases). The CDR3 extends over 15 amino acids. The germline V and J ends were trimmed by 3 bases and 7 bases, with 15 bases remaining between them. CDR1 and CDR2 from the germline V gene are SGHTA and FQGNSA. The DNA for the CDR3 is TGTGCCAGCAGCTTGTGGGGGGGCTCCAGTGAAAAACTGTTTTTT. It yields the protein CASSLWGGSSEKLFF.

J is TRBJ1-4 and V is TRBV4-3; possibly TRBD1 for D (5 bases). This CDR3 contains 16 residues. Germline CDR1 LGHNA, CDR2 YSLEER. The V end was cut by 0 bases, the J end by 7 bases, with 15 bases between. CDR3 amino acids: CASSQEEGMRGEKLFF. CDR3 DNA: TGCGCCAGCAGCCAAGAGGAGGGAATGAGGGGTGAAAAACTGTTTTTT.

V usage is TRBV2 and J usage is TRBJ2-3, with D maybe TRBD2 (6 bases). The CDR3 runs to 14 residues. The germline gives CDR1 SNHLY, CDR2 FYNNEI. V was trimmed by 4 bases and J by 3 bases, leaving 11 bases between them. The CDR3 spells CASSGLVATDTQYF. The CDR3 DNA is TGTGCCAGCAGTGGACTAGTCGCGACAGATACGCAGTATTTT.

This clone came up once. The chain joins TRBV9 to TRBJ1-2; 9 bases are a match to TRBD1. The ends lost 0 bases at V and 8 bases at J; junction bases unmatched: 5. Germline V gene lookup returns CDR1 SGDLS and CDR2 YYNGEE. The CDR3 runs 14 residues. The CDR3 bases are TGTGCCAGCAGCGTAGCACAGGGGGCGAAAGGCTACACCTTC. Protein product: CASSVAQGAKGYTF.

This chain connects TRBV4-1 to TRBJ2-7, with D perhaps TRBD1 (5 bases). The V and J ends lost 1 base and 0 bases respectively, with 10 bases between them. The CDR3 runs to 15 residues. Germline values: CDR1 MGHRA, CDR2 YSYEKL. Written as DNA, the CDR3 is TGCGCCAGCAGCCAAGCGACAGCGAGCTCCTACGAGCAGTACTTC. Its translation is CASSQATASSYEQYF.

The chain uses TRBV7-3 and TRBJ2-3, with 7 bases matching TRBD1. V was pared by 5 bases and J by 6 bases, with 5 bases of the junction left unmatched. This CDR3 is 13 amino acids long. Germline CDR1 reads SGHTA; CDR2 reads FQGTGA. Written as DNA, the CDR3 is TGTGCCAGCAGCCCCAGGGGGTGGGATACGCAGTATTTT. It translates to CASSPRGWDTQYF.

This clone was seen a handful of times. The rearrangement links TRBV12-5 to TRBJ1-1, with D maybe TRBD1 (5 bases). This CDR3 comprises 15 residues. In germline, CDR1 is LGHNT, CDR2 FRNRAP. Between the trimmed V and J ends, which lost 0 bases and 2 bases, there was a span of 10 bases. The CDR3 bases are TGTGCTAGTGGTTTGGTACACCAGGGTAACACTGAAGCTTTCTTT. Amino acid sequence: CASGLVHQGNTEAFF.

The V call is TRBV7-9, the J call TRBJ2-2; 8 nucleotides line up with TRBD2. The CDR3 contains 15 residues. V lost 5 bases to trimming and J lost 6 bases; unmatched junction nucleotides: 8. Germline V gene lookup returns CDR1 SEHNR and CDR2 FQNEAQ (reference sequence). The CDR3 nucleotides read TGTGCCAGCAGCCCCCTACGGGAGGGAGCCGGGGAGCTGTTTTTT. Protein product: CASSPLREGAGELFF.

The chain combines TRBV27 with TRBJ1-2; 9 bases map to TRBD1. CDR3 length: 15 residues. Trimming at V came to 6 bases and at J to 4 bases, leaving 9 bases not matched to a gene. Germline loops: CDR1 MNHEY, CDR2 SMNVEV (reference sequence). The CDR3 DNA follows: TGTGCCAGCAGGAGACAGGGGGGGGACCTCTATGGCTACACCTTC. This gives the protein CASRRQGGDLYGYTF.

V gene TRBV6-6 combines with J gene TRBJ2-4; D perhaps matches TRBD2 (6 bases). CDR3 length: 14 residues. V was pared by 6 bases and J by 1 base, with 10 bases between. CDR1 is MNHNY, CDR2 SVGAGI, per germline (reference sequence). CDR3 DNA: TGTGCCAGCAGACCGGAGGGGGCCAAAAACATTCAGTACTTC. It is translated as CASRPEGAKNIQYF.

The chain uses TRBV5-5 and TRBJ1-2; D is perhaps TRBD1 (6 bases). Germline V gene lookup returns CDR1 SGHKS and CDR2 YYEKEE (reference sequence). V was trimmed by 2 bases and J by 4 bases, leaving 9 bases between them. This CDR3 has 13 amino acids. The CDR3 nucleotides read TGTGCCAGCAGCTTTGACAGGTTCTATGGCTACACCTTC. This encodes CASSFDRFYGYTF.

The chain has TRBV15 and TRBJ1-2; tentative D call: TRBD1 (6 bases). This CDR3 spans 14 amino acids. Trimming took off 1 base at V and 3 bases at J, with 9 bases between the two ends. Germline CDR1 is LNHNV and CDR2 is YYDKDF (reference sequence). As DNA, the CDR3 is TGTGCCACCAGCAGAGCCGGGACATACTATGGCTACACCTTC. Protein sequence: CATSRAGTYYGYTF.

This chain uses TRBV28 with TRBJ1-5; D remains ambiguous. CDR1 is MDHEN and CDR2 is SYDVKM in the germline V gene. The CDR3 consists of 14 residues. V was pared by 5 bases and J by 2 bases, with 10 bases between. The CDR3 spells CASSHGYGNQPQHF. CDR3 DNA: TGTGCCAGCAGTCACGGGTACGGCAATCAGCCCCAGCATTTT.

The chain carries TRBV9 and TRBJ1-1; a possible D gene is TRBD1 (5 bases). V lost 3 bases to trimming and J lost 8 bases, with 17 bases between them. This CDR3 contains 14 residues. Germline assignment: CDR1 SGDLS and CDR2 YYNGEE. CDR3 nucleotide sequence: TGTGCCAGCAGCGCAAAACACTCGGGGGGAGAAGCTTTCTTT. Translating gives CASSAKHSGGEAFF. The variable domain in full, with the rest retrieved from reference TRBV9 and TRBJ1-1, is DSGVTQTPKHLITATGQRVTLRCSPRSGDLSVYWYQQSLDQGLQFLIQYYNGEERAKGNILERFSAQQFPDLHSELNLSSLELGDSALYFCASSAKHSGGEAFFGQGTRLTVV.